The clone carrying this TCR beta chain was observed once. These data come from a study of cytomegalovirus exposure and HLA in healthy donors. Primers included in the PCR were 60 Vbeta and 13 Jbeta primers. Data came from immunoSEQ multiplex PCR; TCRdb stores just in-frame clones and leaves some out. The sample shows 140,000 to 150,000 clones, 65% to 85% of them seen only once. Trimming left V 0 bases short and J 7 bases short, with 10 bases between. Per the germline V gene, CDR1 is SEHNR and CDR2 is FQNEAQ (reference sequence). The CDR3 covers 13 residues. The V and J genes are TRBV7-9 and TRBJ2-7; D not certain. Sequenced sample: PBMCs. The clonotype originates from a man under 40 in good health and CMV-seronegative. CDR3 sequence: CASSLAGSWEQYF. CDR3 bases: TGTGCCAGCAGCTTAGCGGGCAGTTGGGAGCAGTACTTC. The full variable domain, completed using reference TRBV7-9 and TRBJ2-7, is DTGVSQNPRHKITKRGQNVTFRCDPISEHNRLYWYRQTLGQGPEFLTYFQNEAQLEKSRLLSDRFSAERPKGSFSTLEIQRTEQGDSAMYLCASSLAGSWEQYFGPGTRLTVT.